This T cell receptor (beta chain) was obtained from a study of tumor-infiltrating lymphocytes in primary liver carcinoma (TCRdb year 2017). Regarding the complete study: Of the five patients (three men and two women, aged 30 to 69 years), four had hepatocellular carcinoma and one had combined HCC and intrahepatic cholangiocarcinoma. Roughly 3.5 to 7.5 million productive TCRbeta reads were obtained per sample, and no significant difference in read depth was found between tissue types. A total of roughly 35 specimens from 5 patients underwent TCRbeta repertoire sequencing, comprising around 25 tumor regions, 5 adjacent noncancerous liver tissues and 5 peripheral blood samples. The tumors of the five patients were staged as T1-T3 N0M0, with maximum diameters ranging from about 4.2 to 10 cm. Repertoires from technical replicates were highly reproducible, with mean shared-clone rates about 0.9 and correlation coefficients above 0.98. For each liver tumor, the study sampled five regions along with adjacent normal tissue and blood, and applied TCRbeta repertoire sequencing, expression microarrays and whole-exome sequencing. General study outcomes and caveats: Because sequencing covered only the TCR beta chain and unpaired alpha chains were not captured, true repertoire diversity is likely underestimated. The top 250 clones accounted for a significantly greater share of the repertoire in tumors than in blood (p = 0.039). The study included only a few patients, and the authors note findings should be validated in a larger study. Bulk unsorted samples precluded comparing CD4+ and CD8+ T cell repertoires. Pairs of tumor regions showed greater repertoire overlap (mean roughly 35%) than tumor-adjacent pairs (approximately 17%) or tumor-blood pairs (approximately 15%), which is consistent with antigen-driven expansion.

Using a constant-region primer and ProtoScript II reverse transcriptase, TCRbeta-specific cDNA was reverse-transcribed from about 0.45 ug total RNA. The TCRbeta libraries were prepared through three rounds of nested multiplex PCR following a slightly modified ARM-PCR procedure. Each of the first two PCR rounds ran for around 10 cycles using multiplex TRBV1-TRBV30 forward primers together with a Cbeta reverse primer. Sample barcodes and Illumina adapters were added in a final 25-cycle PCR using Deep VentR polymerase. Amplicons of 200-500 bp were gel-purified with a QIAquick gel extraction kit before sequencing. An Illumina HiSeq 2500 was used to sequence the TCRbeta amplicons with 250-bp paired-end reads. Processing in the source paper ran as follows. Trimmomatic v0.33 was used to quality-trim the reads, and FLASH v1.2.11 was used to merge paired reads so that full CDR3 sequences could be recovered. V, D and J germline segments were assigned to the rearranged TCRbeta sequences by MiGEC v1.2.1b. Clonotype statistics and Shannon-Wiener diversity indices were calculated with VDJtools v1.0.0. To cut down on sampling bias, every analysis after diversity analysis relied on just the 250 most abundant clonotypes from each sample. Using fastp at Q25 and MiXCR, TCRdb reprocessed the public reads and kept productive beta chains. A single entry per CDR3 protein holds the most common genes and DNA from its merged rows. TCRdb's processing, not the authors' own work, is the source of the V and J calls. In this sample the table shows about 120,000 distinct CDR3 sequences, roughly 75% of which occur a single time. Over 6.5% of the sample belongs to the ten largest clones.

The CDR3 runs 16 amino acids, cysteine and phenylalanine included. Only the CDR3 portion is preserved as DNA: 48 bases, with reading frame beginning at the first base. CDR1 and CDR2 are drawn from the germline V gene: MDHEN, SYDVKM. The germline V end is reduced by 5 bases and the J end by 5 bases; junction bases left unmatched: 13. Total RNA and DNA were co-extracted from 20-30 mg of bulk tissue with the AllPrep DNA/RNA mini kit, without cell sorting. Between late 2015 and March 2016, roughly 5 patients in China with histopathologically diagnosed primary liver carcinoma had their tumors surgically resected. Patients had chronic HBV infection and were treatment-naive at sampling. Fresh tumor and adjacent tissue pieces were bisected, with one half stored in RNAlater at -80 degrees C and the other half sent for histology. A single count supports this clonotype. Its recognized antigen is unknown. No base-level quality is on record; no much larger clone is a single base apart. A solitary read yields weak support.

The sequenced material came from tumor-adjacent normal liver tissue. The rearranged chain carries TRBV28 and TRBJ2-5, with 8 central nucleotides matching TRBD2. This TCR derives from a woman in her sixties with primary liver carcinoma and hepatitis B virus infection. The bases are TGTGCCAGCAGTCCCTCGGTAGCGGGACTGTGTGAGACCCAGTACTTC. It translates to CASSPSVAGLCETQYF.